The source of this T cell receptor beta chain is a study of blood T cell repertoires in COVID-19. Looking at the study overall: COVID-19 samples from acute and convalescent phases originated in the United States, Italy and Spain. T cells, B-cell-depleted T cells, or PBMCs supplied cDNA or gDNA.

As handled by the study authors: Amplification with reference gene primers provided the estimates of nucleated cell counts. TCRdb keeps only in-frame clones here, not all; method: immunoSEQ multiplex PCR. The DNA was the basis for D and trimming; V, J and clone size are from that table. The sample consists of approximately 100,000 clones, approximately 87% of them appearing once. Losses at the gene ends were 3 bases for V and 0 bases for J; bases not matched to a gene: 0. Germline CDR1 reads SGHAT; CDR2 reads FQDESV (reference sequence). The CDR3 spans 14 residues. Of note for this clone: The same CDR3 is also encoded by other DNA sequences in this sample.

What was sequenced was peripheral blood. J is TRBJ1-2 and V is TRBV11-1, with 8 bases fitting TRBD1. This receptor was identified in a woman aged 50 to 65 with acute or convalescent COVID-19. For the CDR3, the DNA is TGTGCCAGCAGCTTGACAGGGGCTAACTATGGCTACACCTTC. Amino acids: CASSLTGANYGYTF.